This T cell receptor (beta chain) was profiled in a study of Graves' ophthalmopathy and Graves' hyperthyroidism (dated by TCRdb to 2016 to 2018). Looking at the study overall: Peripheral blood was collected at initial diagnosis, prior to any treatment. In total, over 130 blood samples were TCR-sequenced: some 43 ophthalmopathy, 80 or so hyperthyroidism and roughly 17 hyperthyroidism-to-ophthalmopathy patients. To tell Graves' ophthalmopathy apart from Graves' hyperthyroidism, and to predict which patients would progress to ophthalmopathy, the study relied on TCR beta repertoire signatures. Once sampling was done, hyperthyroidism patients were given methimazole at a starting dose of 30 mg daily, while ophthalmopathy patients were given high-dose intravenous methylprednisolone. To explore V-J signatures that separate ophthalmopathy from hyperthyroidism, a discovery set of 95 to 100 patients was enrolled, consisting of about 45 with ophthalmopathy and fewer than 60 with stable hyperthyroidism. An independent validation cohort was composed of around 19 hyperthyroidism patients and about 17 patients who later progressed from hyperthyroidism to ophthalmopathy. In more than five hyperthyroidism patients, the T-cell repertoires found in thyroid tissue were compared with those found in blood. Study-wide conclusions, independent of this receptor: The 13-signature model separated ophthalmopathy from stable hyperthyroidism with 85% to 90% sensitivity and 81% to 82% specificity in cross-validation, and 80%/75% in the test set. Sample size was not statistically predetermined, and group allocation was not concealed from the investigators. In validation, the model predicted ophthalmopathy progression with 55% to 71% sensitivity and less than 80% specificity; roughly eleven predicted patients were CT-confirmed with GO in a median of about 6.1 months. Most expanded thyroid clonotypes with frequency above 0.001 were also detected in blood, suggesting blood repertoires may reflect the thyroid immune response.

Ophthalmopathy patients were characterized by moderately to severely active disease, a Clinical Activity Score of at least 3, a NOSPECS grade of at least 4, and a disease duration under 3 months. Anyone with other autoimmune diseases, uncontrolled infections, pregnancy or lactation was excluded from the study. Clinical symptoms, serum thyroxine, TRAb, thyroid ultrasound and orbital computed tomography were used for diagnosis. Ficoll-Paque density gradient centrifugation was used to isolate PBMCs from about 9 ml of fresh peripheral blood. Total RNA was extracted using Trizol reagent, and RNA quality was checked on an Agilent 2100 Bioanalyzer. TCR beta CDR3 regions were amplified from RNA transcripts for repertoire sequencing. HTBI primers and the Qiagen OneStep RT-PCR kit were used in a first-round RT-PCR, which was followed by a second-round multiplex PCR, size selection and purification. Libraries were sequenced on an Illumina HiSeq2000 using paired-end 100 bp reads. On the study's bioinformatics: Reads were processed with SOAPnuke, discarding reads with adapters, uncalled bases, mean Phred below 15, or no exact constant-primer or identifier match. High-quality paired reads were merged with COPE v1.2.5. Each unique nucleotide sequence was treated as a clonotype, and MiTCR v1.1 was used to align the clonotypes to the IMGT TRB V, D and J references. Only V-J combinations with frequency above 0.0001 were analysed, covering approximately 99% of repertoires. For each V-J combination, a TCR clonal expansion and chaos score was defined as F50 clonal expansion divided by the chaos observed in the TCRdist matrix. Welch's t-statistics and random forest were used to narrow the features down to around twelve V-J combinations, which were then fed into a naive Bayes classifier. The Morisita-Horn index was used to measure how similar the thyroid and blood repertoires were. In-frame beta chains were kept once TCRdb had trimmed the public reads at Q25 with fastp and called clones with MiXCR. Entries that share a CDR3 protein sequence are merged under the most common genes and DNA. None of the V and J calls come from the authors' own analysis; TCRdb made them. This sample comprises tens of thousands of distinct CDR3 sequences, about half of them detected only once. The top ten hold over 3.5% of the sample.

Regarding this clonotype: Its antigen has not been determined. Per-nucleotide qualities are absent, and no much larger clonotype sits a single base away.

V sheds 0 bases and J sheds 5 bases, leaving 7 bases between their ends. The CDR3, from cysteine to phenylalanine, totals 13 residues. Of the read, only the CDR3 DNA is kept; its 39 bases are in frame from base 1. The germline V gene (reference sequence) sets CDR1 to LNHNV and CDR2 to YYDKDF. Sequencing was done on a sample of peripheral blood. The clonotype was recovered from an adult woman with Graves' ophthalmopathy. Recombination connected TRBV15 to TRBJ1-1; the D segment cannot be called with confidence. The CDR3 region has the sequence CATSREGRTEAFF. In nucleotides, the sequence is TGTGCCACCAGCAGAGAAGGGCGAACTGAAGCTTTCTTT.